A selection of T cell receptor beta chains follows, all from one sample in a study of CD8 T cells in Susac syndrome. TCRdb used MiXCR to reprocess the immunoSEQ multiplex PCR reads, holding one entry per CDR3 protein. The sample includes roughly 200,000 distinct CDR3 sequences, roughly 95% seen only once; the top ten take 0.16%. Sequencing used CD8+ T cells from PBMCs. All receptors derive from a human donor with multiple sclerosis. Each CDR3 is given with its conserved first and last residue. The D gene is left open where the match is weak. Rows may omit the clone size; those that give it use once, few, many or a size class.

TGTGCCAGCAGTATCCTTACCACCTACGAGCAGTACTTC | CASSILTTYEQYF | 13 | - | TRBV6-5 | - | TRBJ2-7
TGTGCCAGCAGCCATAGCGGATACGAGCAGTACTTC | CASSHSGYEQYF | 12 | - | TRBV7-9 | - | TRBJ2-7
TGTGCCAGCAGCCCAAAGGCGGGAGCCCTCAATGAGCAGTTCTTC | CASSPKAGALNEQFF | 15 | once | TRBV7-9 | TRBD2 | TRBJ2-1
TGTGCCAGCAGTTTAACCGAGGGCACGGAGACCCAGTACTTC | CASSLTEGTETQYF | 14 | - | TRBV28 | - | TRBJ2-5
TGCAGTGCTAGACTAGCGGAACCCCCTATGAACTACGAGCAGTACTTC | CSARLAEPPMNYEQYF | 16 | - | TRBV20-1 | TRBD2 | TRBJ2-7
TGTGCCAGCAGTTTATGGGGTTCGGGAGGAAATTCCTACAATGAGCAGTTCTTC | CASSLWGSGGNSYNEQFF | 18 | - | TRBV12-3/TRBV12-4 | TRBD2 | TRBJ2-1
TGTGCCAGCAGCTTTGGCGGGGGCAGGTATTCGGAGACCCAGTACTTC | CASSFGGGRYSETQYF | 16 | once | TRBV7-2 | - | TRBJ2-5
TGTGCCAGCAGTCCCCCCGGACAGCGTTACAATGAGCAGTTCTTC | CASSPPGQRYNEQFF | 15 | - | TRBV28 | - | TRBJ2-1
TGTGCCAGCAGCTTACCCTCACAGGGCTATGGCTACACCTTC | CASSLPSQGYGYTF | 14 | - | TRBV7-9 | - | TRBJ1-2
TGTGCCAGCAGCCACAAGCCCCTGGGGAGCTACGAGCAGTACTTC | CASSHKPLGSYEQYF | 15 | - | TRBV7-8 | - | TRBJ2-7
TGTGCCAGCAGGATAGGGGACACTTCCTACGAGCAGTACTTC | CASRIGDTSYEQYF | 14 | once | TRBV27 | - | TRBJ2-7
TGTGCCAGCATGGAGGCGGTCTTCGAGGGGCAGTACTTC | CASMEAVFEGQYF | 13 | - | TRBV12-3/TRBV12-4 | - | TRBJ2-7
TGCAGTGCTAGGGTTGTGGCAGCCACTGAAGCTTTCTTT | CSARVVAATEAFF | 13 | - | TRBV20-1 | - | TRBJ1-1
TGTGCCAGCAGCTTATTTACGGGGGCTGGAGATACGCAGTATTTT | CASSLFTGAGDTQYF | 15 | - | TRBV7-9 | - | TRBJ2-3
TGCAGTGCTATCGGGGGGGCGGCGAACACTGAAGCTTTCTTT | CSAIGGAANTEAFF | 14 | - | TRBV20-1 | - | TRBJ1-1
TGTGCCAGCAGCGTAGTAGCGTGGGGAGAGACCCAGTACTTC | CASSVVAWGETQYF | 14 | - | TRBV9 | - | TRBJ2-5